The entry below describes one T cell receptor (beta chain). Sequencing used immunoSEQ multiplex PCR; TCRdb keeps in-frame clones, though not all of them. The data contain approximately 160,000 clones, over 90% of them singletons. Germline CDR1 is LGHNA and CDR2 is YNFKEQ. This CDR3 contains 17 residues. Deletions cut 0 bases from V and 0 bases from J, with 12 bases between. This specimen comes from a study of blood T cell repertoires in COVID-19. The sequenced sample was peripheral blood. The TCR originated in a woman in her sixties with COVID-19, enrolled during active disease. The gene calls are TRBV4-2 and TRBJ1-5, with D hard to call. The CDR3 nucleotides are TGTGCCAGCAGCCAAGATGTAAGGCGGGTTAGCAATCAGCCCCAGCATTTT. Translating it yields CASSQDVRRVSNQPQHF.